This T cell receptor (beta chain) was recorded in a study of T cells in localized non-small cell lung cancer. The CDR3 sequence is 15 residues long. J lost 4 bases, V lost 4 bases, and 9 bases had no gene match. Germline values: CDR1 MDHEN, CDR2 SYDVKM. Findings of the study overall: Elevated blood T cell density was associated with longer overall survival. Clonality peaked in uninvolved adjacent lung rather than tumor. The tumor had only one region sequenced, so heterogeneity remains possible. The appearance of a median 57 of the top 100 tumor clones was seen in adjacent lung.

Clones were read by immunoSEQ multiplex PCR, and TCRdb kept only the in-frame ones, dropping some. The sample has around 54,000 clones; 80% to 90% are singletons. A note on this clone: The target antigen is unknown.

The material sequenced was peripheral blood, taken before any cancer treatment. The sequence came from a male donor aged 60 or older with stage III squamous cell lung carcinoma. The chain carries TRBV28 and TRBJ2-7; 8 bases are a match to TRBD2. CDR3 bases: TGTGCCAGCAGTTCCGTCCGGGGGGGATTATACGAGCAGTACTTC. Translated, it gives CASSSVRGGLYEQYF.